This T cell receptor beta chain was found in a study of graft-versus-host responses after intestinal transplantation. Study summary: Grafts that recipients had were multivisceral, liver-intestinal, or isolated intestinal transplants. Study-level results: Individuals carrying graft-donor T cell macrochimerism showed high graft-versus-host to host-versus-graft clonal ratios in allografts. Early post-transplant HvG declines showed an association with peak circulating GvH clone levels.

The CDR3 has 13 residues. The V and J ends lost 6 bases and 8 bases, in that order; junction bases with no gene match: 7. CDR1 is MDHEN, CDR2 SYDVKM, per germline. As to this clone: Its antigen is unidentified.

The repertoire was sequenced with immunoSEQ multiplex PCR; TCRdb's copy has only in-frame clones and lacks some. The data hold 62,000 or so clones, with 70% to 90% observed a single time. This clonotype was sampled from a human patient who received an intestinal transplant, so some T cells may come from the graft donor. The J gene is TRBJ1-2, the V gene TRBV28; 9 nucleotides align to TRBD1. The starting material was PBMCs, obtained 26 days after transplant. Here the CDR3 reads CASRLTGGRGYTF. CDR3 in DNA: TGTGCCAGCAGATTGACAGGGGGTAGGGGCTACACCTTC.